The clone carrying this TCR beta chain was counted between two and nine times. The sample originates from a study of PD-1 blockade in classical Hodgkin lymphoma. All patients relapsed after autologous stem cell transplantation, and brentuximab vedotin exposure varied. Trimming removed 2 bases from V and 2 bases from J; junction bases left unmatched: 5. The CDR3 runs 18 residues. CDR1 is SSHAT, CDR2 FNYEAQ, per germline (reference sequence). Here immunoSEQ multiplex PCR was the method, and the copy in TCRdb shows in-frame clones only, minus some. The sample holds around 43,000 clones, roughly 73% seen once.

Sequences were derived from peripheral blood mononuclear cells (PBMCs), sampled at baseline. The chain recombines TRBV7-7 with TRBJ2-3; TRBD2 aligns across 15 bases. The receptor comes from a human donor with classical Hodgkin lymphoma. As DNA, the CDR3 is TGTGCCAGCAGCTTACGGGGGACTAGCGGGGGGATCACAGATACGCAGTATTTT. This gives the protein CASSLRGTSGGITDTQYF. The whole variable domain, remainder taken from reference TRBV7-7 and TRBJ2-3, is GAGVSQSPRYKVTKRGQDVTLRCDPISSHATLYWYQQALGQGPEFLTYFNYEAQPDKSGLPSDRFSAERPEGSISTLTIQRTEQRDSAMYRCASSLRGTSGGITDTQYFGPGTRLTVL.